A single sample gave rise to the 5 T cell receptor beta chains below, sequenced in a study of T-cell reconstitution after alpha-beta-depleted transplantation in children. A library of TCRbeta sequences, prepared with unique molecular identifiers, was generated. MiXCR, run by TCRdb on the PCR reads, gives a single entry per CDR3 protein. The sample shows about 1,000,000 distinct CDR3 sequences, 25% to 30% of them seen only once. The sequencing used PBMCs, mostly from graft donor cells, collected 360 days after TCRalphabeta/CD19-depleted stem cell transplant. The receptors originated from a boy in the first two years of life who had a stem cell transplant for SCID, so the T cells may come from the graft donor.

The CDR3 reads CASSLGSASTGDTGELFF. CDR3 DNA: TGCGCCAGCAGCTTGGGGTCAGCTTCCACAGGGGACACCGGGGAGCTGTTTTTT. The genes are TRBV5-1 and TRBJ2-2, with TRBD1 identical over 7 bases. Germline values: CDR1 SGHRS, CDR2 YFSETQ. The CDR3 totals 18 residues. With V trimmed by 0 bases and J by 3 bases, 11 bases remained unmatched.

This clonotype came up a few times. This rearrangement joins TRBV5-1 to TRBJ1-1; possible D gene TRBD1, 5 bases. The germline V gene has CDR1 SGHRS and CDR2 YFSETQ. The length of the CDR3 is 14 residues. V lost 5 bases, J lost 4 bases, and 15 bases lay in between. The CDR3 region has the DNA TGCGCCAGCAGTATAGAGGGGAGTGGCACTGAAGCTTTCTTT. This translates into CASSIEGSGTEAFF.

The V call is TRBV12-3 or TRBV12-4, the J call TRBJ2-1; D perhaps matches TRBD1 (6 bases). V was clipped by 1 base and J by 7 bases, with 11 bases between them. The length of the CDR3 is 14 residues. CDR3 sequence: CASSLDRVLNEQFF. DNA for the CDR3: TGTGCCAGCAGTTTAGACAGGGTACTGAATGAGCAGTTCTTC.

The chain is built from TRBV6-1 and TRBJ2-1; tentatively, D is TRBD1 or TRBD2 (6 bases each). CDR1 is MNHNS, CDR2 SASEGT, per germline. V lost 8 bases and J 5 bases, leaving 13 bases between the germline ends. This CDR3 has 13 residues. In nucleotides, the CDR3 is TGTGCCAGCGCCAACGGGGGCCACAATGAGCAGTTCTTC. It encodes CASANGGHNEQFF.

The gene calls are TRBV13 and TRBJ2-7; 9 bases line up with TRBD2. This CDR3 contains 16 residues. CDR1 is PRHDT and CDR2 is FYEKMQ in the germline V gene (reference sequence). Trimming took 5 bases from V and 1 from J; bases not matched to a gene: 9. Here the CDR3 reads CASSPSSGGGSYEQYF. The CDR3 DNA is TGTGCCAGCAGCCCGAGTAGCGGGGGTGGTTCCTACGAGCAGTACTTC.